The next 30 T cell receptor beta chains were all read from a single sample in a study of beta chain features in type 1 diabetes. The isolated RNA, all of it, was reverse transcribed, so expressed TCRB transcripts were what got sequenced. Sequenced by immunoSEQ multiplex PCR; TCRdb stores in-frame clones only, minus some. The sample shows 300,000 to 350,000 clones, approximately 8.2% of them seen only once. Input material: central memory CD4+ T cells from blood. The receptor source for this set is a woman between 18 and 30 years old in good health.

Points on this clone: The same CDR3 arises from other DNA sequences in this sample as well. The genes are TRBV5-1 and TRBJ2-1; 7 bases are a match to TRBD1. The trim removed 4 bases at V and 4 bases at J, leaving 5 bases unmatched. The CDR3 contains 14 residues. Germline CDR1 SGHRS, CDR2 YFSETQ. CDR3 loop: CASSPGQSYNEQFF. Written as DNA, the CDR3 is TGCGCCAGCAGCCCGGGACAGTCGTACAATGAGCAGTTCTTC.

V gene TRBV19 combines with J gene TRBJ1-5; 9 bases align to TRBD1. The CDR3 spans 16 residues. V trimming: 5 bases; J trimming: 6 bases; junction bases outside the gene matches: 11. The germline gives CDR1 LNHDA, CDR2 SQIVND (reference sequence). The CDR3 coding sequence is TGTGCCAGTAGTGGCTACCCGGGACAGGGATTTCAGCCCCAGCATTTT. It encodes CASSGYPGQGFQPQHF. Full variable domain (remainder filled in from reference TRBV19 and TRBJ1-5): DGGITQSPKYLFRKEGQNVTLSCEQNLNHDAMYWYRQDPGQGLRLIYYSQIVNDFQKGDIAEGYSVSREKKESFPLTVTSAQKNPTAFYLCASSGYPGQGFQPQHFGDGTRLSIL.

This clone showed up just a few times. V gene TRBV5-4 combines with J gene TRBJ1-2; the D gene is possibly TRBD1 (6 bases). The CDR3 runs to 13 residues. Germline V CDR1 and CDR2: SGHNT, YYREEE (reference sequence). The germline V and J ends were trimmed by 5 bases and 6 bases, with 14 bases remaining between them. The CDR3 DNA reads as TGTGCCAGCAGACAACAGGGATCGGATGGCTACACCTTC. This encodes CASRQQGSDGYTF.

This clone appeared a few times. The genes are TRBV5-4 and TRBJ1-1, with 7 bases identical to TRBD1. V lost 4 bases, J lost 5 bases, and 8 bases stayed unmatched. The germline V gene encodes CDR1 SGHNT and CDR2 YYREEE (reference sequence). This CDR3 has 14 amino acids. The CDR3 loop reads CASSRSEGATEAFF. In nucleotides, the CDR3 is TGTGCCAGCAGCCGGTCGGAGGGGGCAACTGAAGCTTTCTTT.

The J gene is TRBJ1-2, the V gene TRBV6-5, with a possible D match to TRBD1 (6 bases). V shed 2 bases and J shed 4 bases, with 11 bases lying between them. Germline values: CDR1 MNHEY, CDR2 SVGAGI. The CDR3 has 14 amino acids. The chain's CDR3 is CASSYGGTSYGYTF. DNA of the CDR3: TGTGCCAGCAGTTACGGAGGGACAAGCTATGGCTACACCTTC.

The chain employs TRBV7-2 and TRBJ2-1; 13 bases fit TRBD2. CDR3 length equals 15 residues. Germline V CDR1 and CDR2: SGHTA, FQGNSA. J gave up 10 bases and V 5 bases, and 8 bases lay outside the gene matches. The CDR3 DNA follows: TGTGCCAGCAGCCCGCGGACTAGCGGGAGTGGCGAGCAGTTCTTC. As protein: CASSPRTSGSGEQFF.

The chain joins TRBV7-9 to TRBJ2-1; TRBD2 matches 9 bases. Germline CDR1 SEHNR, CDR2 FQNEAQ (reference sequence). V lost 5 bases and J lost 2; bases outside the gene matches: 4. The CDR3 has 15 amino acids. The CDR3 DNA is TGTGCCAGCAGCGTGACTAGCGGAGCCTACAATGAGCAGTTCTTC. As protein: CASSVTSGAYNEQFF.

In its sample, this clone was seen many times. The rearrangement uses TRBV14 and TRBJ2-5, with 10 positions matching TRBD1. V dropped 4 bases and J dropped 4; count of bases not matched to a gene: 9. This CDR3 has 16 amino acids. Per germline, CDR1 SGHDN and CDR2 FVKESK. The CDR3 DNA reads as TGTGCCAGCAGCCTCGGGACAGGGGCTGGCGGAGAGACCCAGTACTTC. Amino acids: CASSLGTGAGGETQYF. Based on the CDR3 plus reference TRBV14 and TRBJ2-5, the full variable domain is EAGVTQFPSHSVIEKGQTVTLRCDPISGHDNLYWYRRVMGKEIKFLLHFVKESKQDESGMPNNRFLAERTGGTYSTLKVQPAELEDSGVYFCASSLGTGAGGETQYFGPGTRLLVL.

V is TRBV6-6 and J is TRBJ1-1; D is unresolved. Germline CDR1 and CDR2: MNHNY and SVGAGI (reference sequence). CDR3 size: 11 residues. V was trimmed by 7 bases and J by 3 bases, leaving 6 bases between them. CDR3 in amino acids: CASTGDTEAFF. The CDR3, as DNA: TGTGCCAGCACCGGTGACACTGAAGCTTTCTTT.

This chain joins TRBV4-3 and TRBJ1-5; D perhaps matches TRBD1 (5 bases). Germline-derived CDR1 and CDR2 are LGHNA and YSLEER. Trimming stripped 0 bases from V and 7 bases from J, with 10 bases between. CDR3 length equals 14 residues. CDR3 region: CASSQEGDGQPQHF. The CDR3 nucleotides read TGCGCCAGCAGCCAAGAGGGGGACGGGCAGCCCCAGCATTTT.

A few counts support this clone. V and J are TRBV2 and TRBJ2-1, with 8 bases matching TRBD2. This CDR3 has 15 residues. The ends lost 4 bases at V and 3 bases at J; junction bases unmatched: 5. Germline V CDR1 and CDR2: SNHLY, FYNNEI. The CDR3 region has the DNA TGTGCCAGCAGTGCCGCGGCGGGAGGCTACAATGAGCAGTTCTTC. This translates into CASSAAAGGYNEQFF.

This clone appeared many times. The rearrangement uses TRBV6-5 and TRBJ1-2; no clear D gene. The CDR3 totals 14 residues. The V gene's germline CDR1 is MNHEY and CDR2 SVGAGI. The V end was cut by 7 bases, the J end by 3 bases, with 15 bases between. The CDR3 nucleotides read TGTGCCAGCACCCTCCGGAGTGGAGACTATGGCTACACCTTC. Residues: CASTLRSGDYGYTF.

The V and J genes are TRBV5-1 and TRBJ2-2; TRBD2 aligns across 8 bases. CDR3 length: 17 amino acids. CDR1 is SGHRS and CDR2 is YFSETQ in the germline V gene. The V and J ends lost 3 bases and 1 base, in that order; junction bases with no gene match: 8. CDR3 DNA sequence: TGCGCCAGCAGCTGGAGACTAGCGCTGAAGAACACCGGGGAGCTGTTTTTT. This translates into CASSWRLALKNTGELFF.

This clone was picked up many times. The chain uses TRBV5-1 and TRBJ2-1, with TRBD2 matching 7 bases. The CDR3 length is 16 residues. The trim removed 3 bases at V and 4 bases at J, leaving 10 bases unmatched. Germline CDR1 is SGHRS and CDR2 is YFSETQ. CDR3 region: CASSSRPGTTYNEQFF. In nucleotides, the CDR3 is TGCGCCAGCAGCTCTCGACCCGGGACTACATACAATGAGCAGTTCTTC. Combining the CDR3 with reference TRBV5-1 and TRBJ2-1 gives the whole variable domain KAGVTQTPRYLIKTRGQQVTLSCSPISGHRSVSWYQQTPGQGLQFLFEYFSETQRNKGNFPGRFSGRQFSNSRSEMNVSTLELGDSALYLCASSSRPGTTYNEQFFGPGTRLTVL.

This clone was counted between two and nine times. CDR3 region: CASSLVGPLFSGANVLTF. The CDR3 bases are TGTGCCAGCAGCTTAGTAGGACCCTTATTCTCTGGGGCCAACGTCCTGACTTTC. The chain recombines TRBV7-8 with TRBJ2-6; no firm D call. Per germline, CDR1 SGHVS and CDR2 FQNEAQ. V was shortened by 1 base and J by 0 bases, with 13 bases between the two germline ends. The CDR3 runs 18 residues.

In nucleotides, the CDR3 is TGCAGCGTCCTACTACTAGCGGGAGGGTCCTACGAGCAGTACTTC. It codes for CSVLLLAGGSYEQYF. The genes are TRBV29-1 and TRBJ2-7, with 13 bases aligning to TRBD2. Germline V gene sequence: CDR1 SQVTM, CDR2 ANQGSEA. The CDR3 has 15 amino acids. V lost 6 bases, J lost 1 base, and 6 bases stayed unmatched.

The gene calls are TRBV11-2 and TRBJ1-3; D unresolved. Germline CDR1 and CDR2: SGHAT and FQNNGV. The V and J ends lost 2 bases and 2 bases respectively, with 10 bases between them. This CDR3 has 15 amino acids. The CDR3 here is CASSLSSGAGNTIYF. CDR3 sequence (DNA): TGTGCCAGCAGCTTATCTTCGGGTGCTGGAAACACCATATATTTT.

This clone was picked up a small number of times. The J gene is TRBJ1-2, the V gene TRBV14; D perhaps matches TRBD1 (5 bases). Germline CDR1 and CDR2: SGHDN and FVKESK. V lost 1 base to trimming and J lost 4 bases, with 22 bases between them. The CDR3 runs to 18 residues. This chain's CDR3 is CASSQVAYGRGRAYGYTF. The CDR3 coding sequence is TGTGCCAGCAGCCAAGTCGCCTACGGGAGGGGAAGGGCCTATGGCTACACCTTC.

This clone showed up just once. This chain joins TRBV5-6 and TRBJ2-3; 14 bases align to TRBD2. Germline lookup yields CDR1 SGHDT and CDR2 YYEEEE. CDR3 size: 16 residues. The V segment lost 4 bases and the J segment 5 bases; nucleotides outside the gene matches: 6. The DNA of the CDR3 is TGTGCCAGCAGCGCGGGGACTAGCGGGAGAGGAGATACGCAGTATTTT. This sequence encodes CASSAGTSGRGDTQYF.

This clone was recorded once. The rearrangement links TRBV20-1 to TRBJ2-1, with D tentatively TRBD1 (6 bases). Trimming took 5 bases from V and 12 from J, leaving 14 bases between them. The CDR3 is 11 amino acids. Germline V gives CDR1 DFQATT, CDR2 SNEGSKA (reference sequence). CDR3 residues: CSAGTGIAQFF. Written as DNA, the CDR3 is TGCAGTGCTGGCACAGGGATTGCGCAGTTCTTC.

This chain connects TRBV6-5 to TRBJ2-5, with TRBD1 as a possible D gene (5 bases). The V end lost 4 bases, the J end lost 1 base, and 7 bases lay between the germline ends. This CDR3 has 13 amino acids. In germline, CDR1 is MNHEY, CDR2 SVGAGI. CDR3 nucleotide sequence: TGTGCCAGCAGTTGGACACGCCAAGAGACCCAGTACTTC. This gives the protein CASSWTRQETQYF.

The chain employs TRBV12-5 and TRBJ2-5; D is uncertain. V shed 5 bases and J shed 4 bases, with 11 bases lying between them. CDR1 and CDR2 (germline): LGHNT, FRNRAP. The CDR3 contains 13 residues. The CDR3 is CASGTIVRETQYF. The DNA for the CDR3 is TGTGCTAGTGGTACTATAGTGCGAGAGACCCAGTACTTC. Filled out from reference TRBV12-5 and TRBJ2-5, the complete variable domain reads DARVTQTPRHKVTEMGQEVTMRCQPILGHNTVFWYRQTMMQGLELLAYFRNRAPLDDSGMPKDRFSAEMPDATLATLKIQPSEPRDSAVYFCASGTIVRETQYFGPGTRLLVL.

This clone was detected ten times or more. The chain carries TRBV6-6 and TRBJ2-7; 9 nucleotides line up with TRBD1. The CDR3 spans 14 residues. The germline CDR1 and CDR2 sequences are MNHNY and SVGAGI (reference sequence). Trimming at V came to 10 bases and at J to 1 base, leaving 8 bases not matched to a gene. The CDR3 protein is CATHDRGASYEQYF. The DNA for the CDR3 is TGTGCCACCCATGACAGGGGGGCTTCCTACGAGCAGTACTTC.

In this sample, this clone turned up a few times. This rearrangement joins TRBV18 to TRBJ2-1; the match to TRBD1 covers 8 bases. V was pared by 4 bases and J by 4 bases, with 9 bases of the junction left unmatched. Germline V gene sequence: CDR1 KGHSH, CDR2 LQKENI. CDR3 length: 16 residues. The CDR3 sequence is CASSRAGGEVYNEQFF. The CDR3 DNA sequence: TGTGCCAGCTCACGAGCAGGGGGCGAGGTATACAATGAGCAGTTCTTC.

This rearrangement joins TRBV11-3 to TRBJ2-7, with TRBD1 as a possible D gene (6 bases). The CDR3 sequence is 15 residues long. Deletions cut 5 bases from V and 5 bases from J, with 19 bases between. Germline values: CDR1 SGHNT, CDR2 YENEEA. The chain's CDR3 is CASSRGPQGLDEQYF. CDR3 coding DNA: TGTGCCAGCAGCAGAGGACCGCAGGGGTTGGACGAGCAGTACTTC.

The chain employs TRBV7-8 and TRBJ2-1; 10 bases are shared with TRBD2. Germline loops: CDR1 SGHVS, CDR2 FQNEAQ. The J segment lost 6 bases and the V segment lost 5 bases, leaving 7 bases of the junction unmatched. This CDR3 has 15 amino acids. CDR3 loop: CASSQAGGPVNEQFF. CDR3 in DNA: TGTGCCAGCAGCCAAGCGGGAGGGCCGGTCAATGAGCAGTTCTTC. The whole variable domain, filled in from reference TRBV7-8 and TRBJ2-1, reads GAGVSQSPRYKVAKRGQDVALRCDPISGHVSLFWYQQALGQGPEFLTYFQNEAQLDKSGLPSDRFFAERPEGSVSTLKIQRTQQEDSAVYLCASSQAGGPVNEQFFGPGTRLTVL.

The V call is TRBV5-1, the J call TRBJ2-3; no clear D. Germline lookup yields CDR1 SGHRS and CDR2 YFSETQ. The CDR3 is 12 amino acids. Trimming took 1 base from V and 4 from J, leaving 4 bases between them. This CDR3 is CASSLWADTQYF. CDR3 DNA sequence: TGCGCCAGCAGCTTGTGGGCAGATACGCAGTATTTT.

This clone was counted at least ten times. The chain combines TRBV9 with TRBJ1-1, with D unclear. The CDR3 totals 14 residues. The germline gives CDR1 SGDLS, CDR2 YYNGEE. With 1 base removed from V and 4 bases from J, the gap between germline ends came to 11 bases. The CDR3: CASSVWAERTEAFF. DNA of the CDR3: TGTGCCAGCAGCGTATGGGCTGAGCGCACTGAAGCTTTCTTT.

Notes on this clone: The same CDR3 can be traced to other DNA sequences in this sample. This chain uses TRBV7-2 with TRBJ2-1, with D hard to call. This CDR3 spans 11 amino acids. V was clipped by 5 bases and J by 7 bases, with 6 bases between them. Germline V gene sequence: CDR1 SGHTA, CDR2 FQGNSA. CDR3 residues: CASSPMNEQFF. As DNA, the CDR3 is TGTGCCAGCAGCCCGATGAATGAGCAGTTCTTC.

This clone turned up a few times. The junction differs from germline at one of its ends, possibly a read error. The chain uses TRBV29-1 and TRBJ2-3; TRBD2 matches at 8 bases. This CDR3 region has 15 residues. The germline V gene has CDR1 SQVTM and CDR2 ANQGSEA. The CDR3 is CSVGPAGGSTDTQYF. The CDR3 DNA follows: TGCAGCGTTGGCCCGGCGGGGGGTAGCACGGATACGCAGTATTTT.